This is a list of T cell receptor beta chains from one sample in a study of T cells in Graves' hyperthyroidism and ophthalmopathy. TCRdb re-called the multiplex PCR reads with MiXCR, one entry per CDR3 protein. The sample carries about 720,000 distinct CDR3 sequences, around 15% recorded once. Sequencing was carried out using blood. Receptors originate from a man between 18 and 35 years old with Graves' hyperthyroidism. CDR3s include the opening cysteine and the closing phenylalanine or tryptophan. Each record gives: CDR3 DNA, CDR3 protein, D gene, CDR3 length, V gene, J gene, clone size. A D gene is named only where the DNA matches it firmly. Size values are once, few and many counts, or a class for expanded clones, and some rows have none.

CDR3nt: TGTGCCAGCAGGGGGGGGGGGGGGGGGGATGAGCAGTTCTTC
CDR3aa: CASRGGGGGDEQFF
d_gene: TRBD2
len: 14
v_gene: TRBV2
j_gene: TRBJ2-1
abundance: .

CDR3nt: TGTGCCTGGAGTGTAGCTATCTCTGGAAACACCATATATTTT
CDR3aa: CAWSVAISGNTIYF
d_gene: .
len: 14
v_gene: TRBV30
j_gene: TRBJ1-3
abundance: many

CDR3nt: TGTGCCAGCAGCTTCACCGGGAGCACCGATACGCAGTATTTT
CDR3aa: CASSFTGSTDTQYF
d_gene: .
len: 14
v_gene: TRBV11-2
j_gene: TRBJ2-3
abundance: .

CDR3nt: TGTGCCAGCAGTTTAGCGCTCGGGAGGGCCTACGAGCAGTACTTC
CDR3aa: CASSLALGRAYEQYF
d_gene: TRBD2
len: 15
v_gene: TRBV12-3/TRBV12-4
j_gene: TRBJ2-7
abundance: many

CDR3nt: TGTGCCAGCAGCCAAACCCAATACAATGAGCAGTTCTTC
CDR3aa: CASSQTQYNEQFF
d_gene: .
len: 13
v_gene: TRBV3-1
j_gene: TRBJ2-1
abundance: many

CDR3nt: TGTGCCAGCAGCTTGGGGACAGGGAAAGACGAGCAGTACTTC
CDR3aa: CASSLGTGKDEQYF
d_gene: TRBD1
len: 14
v_gene: TRBV7-6
j_gene: TRBJ2-7
abundance: .

CDR3nt: TGTGCCAGCAGCCCCAGTCAGGGTGACGAGCAGTACTTC
CDR3aa: CASSPSQGDEQYF
d_gene: .
len: 13
v_gene: TRBV7-2
j_gene: TRBJ2-7
abundance: .

CDR3nt: TGTGCCAGCAGGCAAACACACCGTCAGCCCCAGCATTTT
CDR3aa: CASRQTHRQPQHF
d_gene: .
len: 13
v_gene: TRBV2
j_gene: TRBJ1-5
abundance: many

CDR3nt: TGCGCCAGCAGCTTGGCGGGACGACTTATCTACGAGCAGTACTTC
CDR3aa: CASSLAGRLIYEQYF
d_gene: .
len: 15
v_gene: TRBV5-1
j_gene: TRBJ2-7
abundance: few

CDR3nt: TGTGCCAGCAGCCGAGGGACACCCCGCCATCAGCCCCAGCATTTT
CDR3aa: CASSRGTPRHQPQHF
d_gene: .
len: 15
v_gene: TRBV27
j_gene: TRBJ1-5
abundance: .

CDR3nt: TGCGCCAGCAGCCAAACTGGGACGGCCACGGTTACGCAGTATTTT
CDR3aa: CASSQTGTATVTQYF
d_gene: .
len: 15
v_gene: TRBV4-1
j_gene: TRBJ2-3
abundance: .

CDR3nt: TGCAGTGCAAGGACAGGGGGCTCGTATGAAAAACTGTTTTTT
CDR3aa: CSARTGGSYEKLFF
d_gene: TRBD1
len: 14
v_gene: TRBV20-1
j_gene: TRBJ1-4
abundance: once

CDR3nt: TGTGCCAGCAGTTACGCGGGACAGACAAACTCGGGAAACACCATATATTTT
CDR3aa: CASSYAGQTNSGNTIYF
d_gene: TRBD1
len: 17
v_gene: TRBV6-5
j_gene: TRBJ1-3
abundance: few

CDR3nt: TGCAGCGCCCCGGCAGGGACAGGGGAAGAGACCCAGTACTTC
CDR3aa: CSAPAGTGEETQYF
d_gene: TRBD1
len: 14
v_gene: TRBV29-1
j_gene: TRBJ2-5
abundance: many

CDR3nt: TGTGCCAGCAGCTTAGAAATGGGACTAGCGGGAGTGCAGTACTTC
CDR3aa: CASSLEMGLAGVQYF
d_gene: TRBD2
len: 15
v_gene: TRBV11-3
j_gene: TRBJ2-7
abundance: many

CDR3nt: TGTGCCTGGGAGGTAGCGGGGGGAAATGAGCAGTTCTTC
CDR3aa: CAWEVAGGNEQFF
d_gene: TRBD2
len: 13
v_gene: TRBV30
j_gene: TRBJ2-1
abundance: few

CDR3nt: TGCAGTGCCACCCCGGGACAGGTCTCCTACGAGCAGTACTTC
CDR3aa: CSATPGQVSYEQYF
d_gene: TRBD1
len: 14
v_gene: TRBV20-1
j_gene: TRBJ2-7
abundance: many

CDR3nt: TGTGCCAGCAGTCCGCAGGGGAAGAATGAAAAACTGTTTTTT
CDR3aa: CASSPQGKNEKLFF
d_gene: .
len: 14
v_gene: TRBV28
j_gene: TRBJ1-4
abundance: many

CDR3nt: TGTGCCAGTACGAAGGGACTAGCGGGAGCGGATAGCTCCTACAATGAGCAGTTCTTC
CDR3aa: CASTKGLAGADSSYNEQFF
d_gene: TRBD2
len: 19
v_gene: TRBV19
j_gene: TRBJ2-1
abundance: .

CDR3nt: TGTGCCAGCAGTCCAGACGGACCCCAGCATTTT
CDR3aa: CASSPDGPQHF
d_gene: .
len: 11
v_gene: TRBV2
j_gene: TRBJ1-5
abundance: many

CDR3nt: TGTGCCAGCAGTTCCCGTCACATTCAGTACTTC
CDR3aa: CASSSRHIQYF
d_gene: .
len: 11
v_gene: TRBV28
j_gene: TRBJ2-4
abundance: few

CDR3nt: TGTGCCAGCACCGGAGCCGTTCATGGGGGCGAGCAGTACTTC
CDR3aa: CASTGAVHGGEQYF
d_gene: .
len: 14
v_gene: TRBV7-9
j_gene: TRBJ2-7
abundance: .

CDR3nt: TGTGCCAGCAGGTCAACATGGGCCACTGAAGCTTTCTTT
CDR3aa: CASRSTWATEAFF
d_gene: .
len: 13
v_gene: TRBV28
j_gene: TRBJ1-1
abundance: many

CDR3nt: TGTGCCAGCAGCTTAGACTCGAAGGATACGCAGTATTTT
CDR3aa: CASSLDSKDTQYF
d_gene: .
len: 13
v_gene: TRBV7-8
j_gene: TRBJ2-3
abundance: few

CDR3nt: TGCGCCAGCAGCGACCTGACGAACACTGAAGCTTTCTTT
CDR3aa: CASSDLTNTEAFF
d_gene: .
len: 13
v_gene: TRBV5-1
j_gene: TRBJ1-1
abundance: .

CDR3nt: TGTGCCATCAGTGAGCGCCAGGGACTAGCGAACCTACTGGGGTACAATGAGCAGTTCTTC
CDR3aa: CAISERQGLANLLGYNEQFF
d_gene: TRBD2
len: 20
v_gene: TRBV10-3
j_gene: TRBJ2-1
abundance: few

CDR3nt: TGTGCCAGCTCACCCCGGGCGGGCCTCACGCGGGAGACCCAGTACTTC
CDR3aa: CASSPRAGLTRETQYF
d_gene: .
len: 16
v_gene: TRBV18
j_gene: TRBJ2-5
abundance: .

CDR3nt: TGCAGTGCTAGAGACAGCTATAGGGGTAACTATGGCTACACCTTC
CDR3aa: CSARDSYRGNYGYTF
d_gene: .
len: 15
v_gene: TRBV20-1
j_gene: TRBJ1-2
abundance: .

CDR3nt: TGCAGTGCTAGAGGCGGACTAGCGGGAGGGCCCCTCCAAGAGACCCAGTACTTC
CDR3aa: CSARGGLAGGPLQETQYF
d_gene: TRBD2
len: 18
v_gene: TRBV20-1
j_gene: TRBJ2-5
abundance: .

CDR3nt: TGTGCCAGCAGTTACTTCATACTCGGACTAGCGGGATCCTACGAGCAGTACTTC
CDR3aa: CASSYFILGLAGSYEQYF
d_gene: TRBD2
len: 18
v_gene: TRBV6-2/TRBV6-3
j_gene: TRBJ2-7
abundance: many

CDR3nt: TGTGCCACCGGGGGGGAAAACATTCAGTACTTC
CDR3aa: CATGGENIQYF
d_gene: TRBD2
len: 11
v_gene: TRBV2
j_gene: TRBJ2-4
abundance: many

CDR3nt: TGTGCCAGCATCGGGACCCGGAACACTGAAGCTTTCTTT
CDR3aa: CASIGTRNTEAFF
d_gene: .
len: 13
v_gene: TRBV6-2/TRBV6-3
j_gene: TRBJ1-1
abundance: .

CDR3nt: TGTGCCAGCAGTTGGGGACTAGTCAATGAGCAGTTCTTC
CDR3aa: CASSWGLVNEQFF
d_gene: TRBD2
len: 13
v_gene: TRBV12-3/TRBV12-4
j_gene: TRBJ2-1
abundance: many

CDR3nt: TGCAGTGCGCCCACTAGCGGGAGGTTCTACGAGCAGTACTTC
CDR3aa: CSAPTSGRFYEQYF
d_gene: TRBD2
len: 14
v_gene: TRBV20-1
j_gene: TRBJ2-7
abundance: few

CDR3nt: TGTGCCAGCAGCCGAGGGGGGAGCCGGGCGTGGGCAAGAGAGACCCAGTACTTC
CDR3aa: CASSRGGSRAWARETQYF
d_gene: .
len: 18
v_gene: TRBV7-9
j_gene: TRBJ2-5
abundance: few

CDR3nt: TGTGCCAGCAGTTGGGGGGGACTAGCGTATGCAGATACGCAGTATTTT
CDR3aa: CASSWGGLAYADTQYF
d_gene: TRBD2
len: 16
v_gene: TRBV12-3/TRBV12-4
j_gene: TRBJ2-3
abundance: .

CDR3nt: TGCAGTGCTGGGGCAAAGACAAATTACTACGAGCAGTACTTC
CDR3aa: CSAGAKTNYYEQYF
d_gene: .
len: 14
v_gene: TRBV20-1
j_gene: TRBJ2-7
abundance: few

CDR3nt: TGTGCCAGCAGCTTTCGACAGGCCCCCTACGAGCAGTACTTC
CDR3aa: CASSFRQAPYEQYF
d_gene: .
len: 14
v_gene: TRBV2
j_gene: TRBJ2-7
abundance: many

CDR3nt: TGTGCCAGCAGCCCGCCACGGGACCTTAGCACAGATACGCAGTATTTT
CDR3aa: CASSPPRDLSTDTQYF
d_gene: .
len: 16
v_gene: TRBV7-9
j_gene: TRBJ2-3
abundance: few

CDR3nt: TGTGCCAGCAGTTTTAGGGGCTACGAGCAGTACTTC
CDR3aa: CASSFRGYEQYF
d_gene: .
len: 12
v_gene: TRBV28
j_gene: TRBJ2-7
abundance: many

CDR3nt: TGTGCCAGCTCATTCCGGGGGGAGGTCCTCTACGAGCAGTACTTC
CDR3aa: CASSFRGEVLYEQYF
d_gene: TRBD2
len: 15
v_gene: TRBV13
j_gene: TRBJ2-7
abundance: few

CDR3nt: TGTGCCACCACCTTTAGCAATCAGCCCCAGCATTTT
CDR3aa: CATTFSNQPQHF
d_gene: .
len: 12
v_gene: TRBV12-3/TRBV12-4
j_gene: TRBJ1-5
abundance: many

CDR3nt: TGTGCCAGCAGATATACAGTCTCTGGGGCCAACGTCCTGACTTTC
CDR3aa: CASRYTVSGANVLTF
d_gene: .
len: 15
v_gene: TRBV6-1
j_gene: TRBJ2-6
abundance: many

CDR3nt: TGTGCCAGCAGTGACAGGACAGGGAACTATGGCTACACCTTC
CDR3aa: CASSDRTGNYGYTF
d_gene: TRBD1
len: 14
v_gene: TRBV2
j_gene: TRBJ1-2
abundance: many

CDR3nt: TGTGCCAGCGAGGGGAGCACTGAAGCTTTCTTT
CDR3aa: CASEGSTEAFF
d_gene: .
len: 11
v_gene: TRBV12-3/TRBV12-4
j_gene: TRBJ1-1
abundance: many

CDR3nt: TGCAGTGCTAGAGATCTTGGGCAGGGGCTGAACAATGAGCAGTTCTTC
CDR3aa: CSARDLGQGLNNEQFF
d_gene: .
len: 16
v_gene: TRBV20-1
j_gene: TRBJ2-1
abundance: .

CDR3nt: TGTGCCAGCAGTTACAACAGACCCACAGATACGCAGTATTTT
CDR3aa: CASSYNRPTDTQYF
d_gene: .
len: 14
v_gene: TRBV6-6
j_gene: TRBJ2-3
abundance: many

CDR3nt: TGTGCCAGCAGCGCAGCAGGGGCTGTGGCTTTCTTT
CDR3aa: CASSAAGAVAFF
d_gene: .
len: 12
v_gene: TRBV9
j_gene: TRBJ1-1
abundance: few

CDR3nt: TGCAGTGTTAACGGGAGATACTACAATGAGCAGTTCTTC
CDR3aa: CSVNGRYYNEQFF
d_gene: .
len: 13
v_gene: TRBV20-1
j_gene: TRBJ2-1
abundance: few

CDR3nt: TGTGCCAGCAGTGAAAGTCTACAGAGCTCCTACAATGAGCAGTTCTTC
CDR3aa: CASSESLQSSYNEQFF
d_gene: .
len: 16
v_gene: TRBV6-1
j_gene: TRBJ2-1
abundance: many

CDR3nt: TGTGCCAGCAGCTTAAACCTCGTTTACAATGAGCAGTTCTTC
CDR3aa: CASSLNLVYNEQFF
d_gene: .
len: 14
v_gene: TRBV7-3
j_gene: TRBJ2-1
abundance: .

CDR3nt: TGTGCCAGCAGCCCGCTTGGACTAGCGAAGCAAGAGACCCAGTACTTC
CDR3aa: CASSPLGLAKQETQYF
d_gene: TRBD2
len: 16
v_gene: TRBV5-6
j_gene: TRBJ2-5
abundance: many

CDR3nt: TGCAGTGCTGTCAGGGGCAATCAGCCCCAGCATTTT
CDR3aa: CSAVRGNQPQHF
d_gene: .
len: 12
v_gene: TRBV20-1
j_gene: TRBJ1-5
abundance: .